These T cell receptor beta chains were read from a single sample in a study of OX40 agonist ivuxolimab in advanced cancers. The assay was immunoSEQ multiplex PCR, and TCRdb's table has in-frame clones only and misses some. The top ten hold 0.27% of the sample, which has 120,000 or so clones, around nine tenths seen once. The sequencing used CD4+ or CD8+ T cells sorted from blood, collected in a trial of the OX40 agonist ivuxolimab. These receptors all come from an adult with an advanced solid tumor such as melanoma, head and neck, liver or kidney cancer. Each CDR3 is given with its conserved first and last residue. Each record gives: V gene, CDR3 protein.

TRBV2 | CASSEWGAKNIQYF
TRBV6-5 | CASSYRGLVYGGYTF
TRBV7-9 | CASSLVGSSYEQYF
TRBV20-1 | CSATGTNIQYF
TRBV21-1 | CASSIRTSGMSSYNEQFF
TRBV14 | CASSHRMRTEAFF
TRBV6-1 | CASSGSRIGTANQPQHF
TRBV5-1 | CASGDGIDQPQHF
TRBV6-6 | CASRRQDAYEQYF
TRBV5-6 | CASSLGQGTNQPQHF
TRBV6-6 | CASSYRAAGEYQPQHF
TRBV4-1 | CASSPHPGDETQYF
TRBV5-1 | CASSLEGPRNEQFF
TRBV19 | CASSPMGGGYTF
TRBV28 | CASSDYIGEDQPQHF
TRBV7-9 | CASSPGGGSYNEQFF
TRBV5-1 | CASSLALVNEQFF
TRBV19 | CASKSGDEAFF
TRBV19 | CASTLRGNTEAFF
TRBV9 | CASSTGALANTGELFF
TRBV9 | CASSAPTESSGNTIYF
TRBV30 | CAFGTGATYEQYF
TRBV19 | CASSIDRFDYSTEQYF
TRBV19 | CASSLAAQETQYF
TRBV10-3 | CAIGYLPPGLGAETQYF
TRBV5-1 | CASSLGGGEEKLFF
TRBV7-9 | CASSLMSEQYF
TRBV6-1 | CASSGGMGKANTEAFF
TRBV19 | CASSMSSGELFF
TRBV19 | CATTEALHGDTQYF
TRBV25-1 | CASSEKDSGVYGYTF
TRBV30 | CAWSLGPQGPSSYNSPLHF
TRBV5-1 | CASSLATGQSSYEQYF